This is a list of T cell receptor beta chains from one sample in a study of OX40 agonist ivuxolimab in advanced cancers. Profiled with immunoSEQ multiplex PCR; TCRdb holds only in-frame clones, not every one. The sample has about 75,000 clones, 86% seen once. The sample in question was CD4+ or CD8+ T cells sorted from blood, obtained in a trial of the OX40 agonist ivuxolimab. These receptor sequences come from an adult with an advanced solid tumor such as melanoma, head and neck, liver or kidney cancer. Each CDR3 is given with its conserved first and last residue. D genes are given only for firm matches. Clone size is given for some rows only: seen once, a few or many times, or a class if the clone is expanded.

D,J,V,size,length,DNA,CDR3
NA,TRBJ1-5,TRBV6-6,NA,15,TGTGCCAGCAGTTACGGGGGGGGGCGAGGTCAGCCCCAGCATTTT,CASSYGGGRGQPQHF
TRBD1,TRBJ2-5,TRBV9,NA,15,TGTGCCAGCAGCGCCTGGAGAGGGGGCCGGGAGACCCAGTACTTC,CASSAWRGGRETQYF
NA,TRBJ2-1,TRBV6-4,NA,14,TGTGCCAGCAGCGACAGCCTCATGGCTGGTGAGCAGTTCTTC,CASSDSLMAGEQFF
TRBD2,TRBJ2-1,TRBV30,few,14,TGTGCCTGGAGCACTAGCGGGTGGGACAATGAGCAGTTCTTC,CAWSTSGWDNEQFF
NA,TRBJ1-6,TRBV21-1,NA,14,TGTGCCAGCAGCAAAGGACAGGGATTCTCACCCCTCCACTTT,CASSKGQGFSPLHF
TRBD1,TRBJ2-7,TRBV30,few,14,TGTGCCTGGAGGAGGGGCAGGGGGCTATACGAGCAGTACTTC,CAWRRGRGLYEQYF
TRBD1,TRBJ1-4,TRBV25-1,once,14,TGTGCCAGCAGTGGGACAGGGGGCTCGTGGAAACTGTTTTTT,CASSGTGGSWKLFF
NA,TRBJ1-5,TRBV19,many,15,TGTGCCAGTAGTATAGGGGGCGGCAACTATCAGCCCCAGCATTTT,CASSIGGGNYQPQHF
TRBD1,TRBJ2-6,TRBV5-6,NA,19,TGTGCCAGCACCTCACCGATACAGGGGACCCTGGCTGGGGCCAACGTCCTGACTTTC,CASTSPIQGTLAGANVLTF
NA,TRBJ2-5,TRBV7-3,NA,13,TGTGCCAGCAGCTTAAAGAGGAGGGAGACCCAGTACTTC,CASSLKRRETQYF
NA,TRBJ2-3,TRBV6-5,NA,10,TGTGCCAGCTTCGCAGATACGCAGTATTTT,CASFADTQYF
TRBD2,TRBJ2-2,TRBV7-3,NA,14,TGTGCCAGCAGCCCGGGACTAATCACCGGGGAGCTGTTTTTT,CASSPGLITGELFF
TRBD1,TRBJ1-2,TRBV10-3,few,14,TGTGCCATCAGTGAGGACAGGGTGTACTATGGCTACACCTTC,CAISEDRVYYGYTF
TRBD1,TRBJ1-1,TRBV7-2,NA,15,TGTGCCAGCAGCCCCAGGGACAGAGTGAACACTGAAGCTTTCTTT,CASSPRDRVNTEAFF
NA,TRBJ2-6,TRBV5-5,NA,17,TGTGCCAGCAGCCCCGACAGGCTATCCTCTGGGGCCAACGTCCTGACTTTC,CASSPDRLSSGANVLTF
NA,TRBJ2-7,TRBV30,NA,12,TGTGCCTGGAGTGTAGTAGTTTACGAGCAGTACTTC,CAWSVVVYEQYF
NA,TRBJ2-3,TRBV6-5,once,13,TGTGCCAGCAGTTACCCCGGCACAGATACGCAGTATTTT,CASSYPGTDTQYF
NA,TRBJ2-7,TRBV11-3,NA,13,TGTGCCAGCAGCTTAGCTGGGACCTACGAGCAGTACTTC,CASSLAGTYEQYF
TRBD2,TRBJ2-5,TRBV19,NA,14,TGTGCCAGTAGCCCCGGACTAGCGGGAGAGACCCAGTACTTC,CASSPGLAGETQYF
NA,TRBJ2-1,TRBV11-1,NA,11,TGTGCCAGCAGCCTGGACAATGAGCAGTTCTTC,CASSLDNEQFF
NA,TRBJ2-7,TRBV14,NA,13,TGTGCCAGCAGCCAGGCCCAGGGATACGAGCAGTACTTC,CASSQAQGYEQYF
NA,TRBJ1-6,TRBV5-6,NA,17,TGTGCCAGCAGCCCAGCTGGCCGGAGCTCCTATAATTCACCCCTCCACTTT,CASSPAGRSSYNSPLHF
NA,TRBJ1-5,TRBV27,NA,15,TGTGCCAGCAGGGATTTGTCCCGACCCCATCAGCCCCAGCATTTT,CASRDLSRPHQPQHF
NA,TRBJ1-2,TRBV30,NA,14,TGTGCCTGGAGTGTACGGTCAGGGACCTATGGCTACACCTTC,CAWSVRSGTYGYTF
NA,TRBJ2-2,TRBV5-1,NA,11,TGCGCCAGCAGCTCCTCCGGGGAGCTGTTTTTT,CASSSSGELFF
NA,TRBJ2-7,TRBV27,NA,9,TGTGCCCCCCGCTACGAGCAGTACTTC,CAPRYEQYF
NA,TRBJ1-1,TRBV4-3,once,14,TGCGCCAGCAGCAAAGGCAGGGAAAACACTGAAGCTTTCTTT,CASSKGRENTEAFF
NA,TRBJ1-4,TRBV6-6,NA,14,TGTGCCAGCAGTTACGAGATACTGGTTGAAAAACTGTTTTTT,CASSYEILVEKLFF
TRBD2,TRBJ2-7,TRBV9,NA,13,TGTGCCAGCAGCGTAGGACTAGCGGGAGAGCAGTACTTC,CASSVGLAGEQYF
NA,TRBJ1-6,TRBV28,few,11,TGTGCCAGCAGTTTAAGTCCACCCCTCCACTTT,CASSLSPPLHF
TRBD2,TRBJ2-1,TRBV2,NA,17,TGTGCCAGCAGTGGGGTTGGGCTAGCGGACTCCTACAATGAGCAGTTCTTC,CASSGVGLADSYNEQFF
TRBD1,TRBJ1-4,TRBV5-1,once,14,TGCGCCAGCAGCTTCGGGACAGCTAATGAAAAACTGTTTTTT,CASSFGTANEKLFF
NA,TRBJ2-7,TRBV11-2,NA,12,TGTGCCAGCAGCTTAGGGGACTACGAGCAGTACTTC,CASSLGDYEQYF
TRBD1,TRBJ2-5,TRBV2,NA,15,TGTGCCAGCCAGACCCGGACAGGGGGCGGAGAGACCCAGTACTTC,CASQTRTGGGETQYF
NA,TRBJ2-7,TRBV19,few,14,TGTGCCAGTAGTGCCCGTCTCAGCTCCTACGAGCAGTACTTC,CASSARLSSYEQYF
NA,TRBJ2-3,TRBV5-4,NA,15,TGTGCCAGCAGCTTGGGGGGCAGGGGTACAGATACGCAGTATTTT,CASSLGGRGTDTQYF
NA,TRBJ2-6,TRBV19,NA,18,TGTGCCAGTAGTATAGTAAGCTCCTTATCGACGGGGGCCAACGTCCTGACTTTC,CASSIVSSLSTGANVLTF
NA,TRBJ2-7,TRBV5-1,NA,17,TGCGCCAGCAGCCCGGGGCGGGTAGCGGACCTCTCCTACGAGCAGTACTTC,CASSPGRVADLSYEQYF
TRBD2,TRBJ2-1,TRBV14,NA,17,TGTGCCAGCAGCCAAAGAATAGCGGGGGCCGCCTATCGTGAGCAGTTCTTC,CASSQRIAGAAYREQFF
NA,TRBJ1-5,TRBV19,NA,11,TGTGCCAGTAGTATCCTAAAGCCCCAGCATTTT,CASSILKPQHF